This T cell receptor (beta chain) was identified in a study of blood T cell repertoires in COVID-19. Measured with immunoSEQ multiplex PCR; TCRdb has only the in-frame clones, and not every one. Among 55,000 to 75,000 clones listed, 70% to 90% were seen once. Sequencing was carried out using peripheral blood. The receptor was derived from a man aged 50 to 60 with active COVID-19.

CDR3 DNA sequence: TGCGCCAGCAGCCAAGGGACAGGGGTTGAAAAACTGTTTTTT. Protein: CASSQGTGVEKLFF. V usage is TRBV4-1 and J usage is TRBJ1-4; TRBD1 agrees at 9 bases. V lost 1 base, J lost 7 bases, and 1 base stayed unmatched. Germline CDR1 is MGHRA and CDR2 is YSYEKL. This CDR3 is built from 14 residues.